The present T cell receptor (beta chain) was sequenced within a study of blood T cell repertoires in COVID-19 (dated by TCRdb to the early 2020s). For the study in its entirety: Samples from collaborators originated in the United States, Italy and Spain and spanned both the acute and convalescent phases of COVID-19. The prospective study material was composed of cDNA or gDNA derived from T cells, B-cell-depleted T cells, or PBMCs. Deeply sampled blood TCRbeta repertoires from subjects exposed to, actively infected with, or recovered from COVID-19 were included in the dataset. The repertoires were released in a freely available public database meant as a resource for research on the immune response to SARS-CoV-2. Samples were obtained from the ongoing ImmuneRACE study (first 160 participants) and from 1,000 to 1,500 subjects provided by 6 global collaborators. Nearly every sample came with metadata listing a de-identified subject ID, COVID-19 status, age in years and sex. Where available, HLA class I and class II types were obtained from metadata supplied by the sample provider rather than from assay-based typing.

TCRbeta CDR3 regions were amplified from genomic DNA by means of the immunoSEQ Assay, a bias-controlled multiplex PCR. As for the original processing: The number of nucleated cells in each sample was estimated by amplification of reference gene primers within the assay. To quantify the absolute abundance of each unique TCRbeta CDR3 rearrangement, sequence reads were collapsed and filtered. For each sample, productive Simpson clonality was calculated by taking the square root of Simpson's diversity index across productive rearrangements. TCRdb's version of the immuneACCESS table is confined to in-frame rearrangements and falls short of the full clone set. An unresolved V gene accounts for under half of the shortfall where checked; the remainder is of unknown origin. The V and J calls and clone size come from that table; D and trimming were worked out from the DNA. For this sample the table gives some 100,000 clones, of which roughly 76% were detected only once. The top ten constitute 10% of the sample.

Summary of the overall study and its limitations: How much clinical and demographic metadata was included differed by source and by participant, and the metadata was provided uncurated.

CDR1 and CDR2, per the germline V gene, are SGHAT and FQNNGV. The CDR3 runs 14 amino acids, cysteine and phenylalanine included. Solely the CDR3 DNA is kept, with 42 bases framed from the first base. The junction carries 10 bases between V and J, which are trimmed by 5 bases and 0 bases respectively. The collaborating institutions used their own protocols to collect whole blood in K2EDTA tubes. For TCRbeta analysis, collaborator samples were shipped as frozen whole blood, as isolated PBMCs, or as DNA extracted from either sample type. Turning to this clone: Its antigen has not been determined. Qualities for individual bases were not recorded, and no much larger clone is one base off.

The sequence was collected from a human donor in a cohort sampled during active COVID-19. Sequencing was performed on peripheral blood. The chain joins TRBV11-2 to TRBJ1-1, with no confidently assigned D gene. At the DNA level, the sequence is TGTGCCAGCAGCCCCGGACTTCTGAACACTGAAGCTTTCTTT. This encodes CASSPGLLNTEAFF.